This T cell receptor (beta chain) was documented in a study of shared clonotypes between healthy human individuals. Germline values: CDR1 LNHDA, CDR2 SQIVND (reference sequence). The J segment lost 6 bases and the V segment lost 6 bases, leaving 5 bases of the junction unmatched. The CDR3 is 14 amino acids. Sequenced by immunoSEQ multiplex PCR; TCRdb stores in-frame clones only, minus some. The repertoire holds 2.3 million or so clones, with just over 90% as singletons. The clonotype comes from a man in his late teens or twenties in good health. Some clones in this sample may be carry-over from other donors' samples. The chain has TRBV19 and TRBJ1-5, with 10 bases fitting TRBD1. Sequencing input: naive CD4+ T cells from PBMCs. As to subset: CD45RA+ positively selected. CDR3 residues: CASRSGTGVQPQHF. The CDR3 coding sequence is TGTGCCAGTAGATCCGGGACAGGGGTTCAGCCCCAGCATTTT. The full variable domain, completed using reference TRBV19 and TRBJ1-5, is DGGITQSPKYLFRKEGQNVTLSCEQNLNHDAMYWYRQDPGQGLRLIYYSQIVNDFQKGDIAEGYSVSREKKESFPLTVTSAQKNPTAFYLCASRSGTGVQPQHFGDGTRLSIL.